This T cell receptor beta chain stems from a study of monozygotic twins with inflammatory bowel disease. CDR1 SGHRS and CDR2 YFSETQ come from the germline V gene. There are 15 residues in the CDR3. TCRdb re-called the 5' RACE reads and catalogs CDR3 proteins one per entry, DNA excluded. Its listing shows roughly 300,000 distinct CDR3 sequences. This chain links TRBV5-1 with TRBJ2-2. This sequence was found in a human donor with ulcerative colitis or Crohn's disease, or a healthy co-twin of an affected twin (not recorded which). The sequenced material came from blood. This chain's CDR3 is CASSMEWQSTGELFF.